This T cell receptor (beta chain) was found in a study of cytomegalovirus exposure and HLA in healthy donors. Study background: Sequencing of 150 million to 200 million T cells in an earlier analysis found roughly 120 million unique TCR beta sequences. Findings and limits, study-wide: Data from an earlier analysis indicated that most TCR beta V segments were productive either about 90% or about 30% of the time. CMV serostatus was the only immune exposure information that was available. Analyzed later, association rates of TCRs varied across HLA loci, with DRB1 most and HLA-C fewest.

The CDR3 sequence is 14 residues long. Germline V CDR1 and CDR2: LGHNT, FRNRAP. V shed 3 bases and J shed 0 bases, with 8 bases lying between them. Vbeta (60) and Jbeta (13) primers were used in the PCR. This table comes from immunoSEQ multiplex PCR, and its TCRdb copy is limited to in-frame clones, with some not included. This sample has about 210,000 clones, with more than 75% found just once. Of note for this clone: Its antigen is as yet unknown.

The source is a male donor in good health and CMV-seropositive. The sample was PBMCs. This sequence joins TRBV12-5 and TRBJ2-5; D is unresolved. As DNA, the CDR3 is TGTGCTAGTGGTTTTCAGGCGAACCAAGAGACCCAGTACTTC. Protein product: CASGFQANQETQYF.